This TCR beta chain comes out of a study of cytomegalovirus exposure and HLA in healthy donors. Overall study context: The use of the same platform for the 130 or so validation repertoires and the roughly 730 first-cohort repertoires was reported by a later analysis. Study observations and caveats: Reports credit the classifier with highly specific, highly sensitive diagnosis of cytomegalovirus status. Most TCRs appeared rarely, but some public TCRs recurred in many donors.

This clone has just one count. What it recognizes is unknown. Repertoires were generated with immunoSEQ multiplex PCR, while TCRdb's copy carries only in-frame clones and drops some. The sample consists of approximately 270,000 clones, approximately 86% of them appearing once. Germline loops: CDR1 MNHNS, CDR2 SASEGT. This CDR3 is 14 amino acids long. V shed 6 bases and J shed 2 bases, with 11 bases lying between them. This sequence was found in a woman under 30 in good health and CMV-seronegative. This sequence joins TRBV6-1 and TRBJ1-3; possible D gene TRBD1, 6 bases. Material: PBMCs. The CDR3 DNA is TGTGCCAGCAGATACCGGGACACTGGAAACACCATATATTTT. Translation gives CASRYRDTGNTIYF.